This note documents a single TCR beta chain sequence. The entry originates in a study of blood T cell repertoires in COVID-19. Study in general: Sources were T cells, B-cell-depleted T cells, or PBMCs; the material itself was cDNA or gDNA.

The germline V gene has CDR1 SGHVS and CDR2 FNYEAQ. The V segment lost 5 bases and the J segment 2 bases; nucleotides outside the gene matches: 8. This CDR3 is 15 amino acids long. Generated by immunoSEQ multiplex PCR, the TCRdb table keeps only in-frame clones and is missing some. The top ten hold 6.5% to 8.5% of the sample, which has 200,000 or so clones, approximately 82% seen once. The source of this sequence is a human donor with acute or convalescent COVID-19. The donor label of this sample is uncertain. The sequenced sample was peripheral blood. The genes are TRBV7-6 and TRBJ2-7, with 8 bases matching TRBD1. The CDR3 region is CASSLRQGAAYEQYF. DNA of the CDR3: TGTGCCAGCAGCCTAAGGCAGGGGGCGGCCTACGAGCAGTACTTC.